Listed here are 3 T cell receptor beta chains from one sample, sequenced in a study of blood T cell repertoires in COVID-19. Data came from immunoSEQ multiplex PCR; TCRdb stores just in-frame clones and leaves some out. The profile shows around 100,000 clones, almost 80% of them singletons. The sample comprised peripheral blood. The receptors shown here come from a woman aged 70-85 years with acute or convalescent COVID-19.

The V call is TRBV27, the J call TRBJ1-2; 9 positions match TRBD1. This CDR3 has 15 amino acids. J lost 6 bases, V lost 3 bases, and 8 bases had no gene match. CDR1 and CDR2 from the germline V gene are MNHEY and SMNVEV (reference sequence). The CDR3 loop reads CASSFRTGVMNGYTF. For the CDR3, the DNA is TGTGCCAGCAGTTTTAGGACAGGGGTAATGAATGGCTACACCTTC.

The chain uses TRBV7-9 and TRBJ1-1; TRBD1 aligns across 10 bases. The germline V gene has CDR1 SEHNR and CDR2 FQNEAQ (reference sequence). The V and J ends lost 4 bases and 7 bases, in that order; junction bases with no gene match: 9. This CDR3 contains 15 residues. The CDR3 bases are TGTGCCAGCAGCTGGGATCGACAGGGGGCTGGTGAAGCTTTCTTT. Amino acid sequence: CASSWDRQGAGEAFF.

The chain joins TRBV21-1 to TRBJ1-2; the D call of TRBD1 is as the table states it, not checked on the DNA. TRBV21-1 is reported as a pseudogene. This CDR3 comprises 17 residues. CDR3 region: CASSKWKGGRWGYGYTF. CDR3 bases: TGTGCCAGCAGCAAATGGAAAGGGGGCCGATGGGGCTATGGCTACACCTTC.